Below, 11 T cell receptor beta chains from the same sample are listed, as sequenced in a study of T cells after yellow fever vaccination. From the 5' RACE reads, TCRdb called clonotypes with MiXCR, one entry per CDR3 protein. The sample holds over 300,000 distinct CDR3 sequences; roughly 6.8% are singletons and the top ten take 15% to 20%. The sample in question was PBMCs, obtained roughly seven weeks after the first yellow fever vaccination. Receptors were obtained from a man aged 18 to 29 who received the YFV17D yellow fever vaccine.

In DNA form, the CDR3 reads TGTGCCAGCTCCCTCCGCGGGACTAGCGGGGGAAACAATGAGCAGTTCTTC. This codes for CASSLRGTSGGNNEQFF. The chain combines TRBV18 with TRBJ2-1, with TRBD2 matching 14 bases. Unmatched junction bases numbered 9, after V lost 6 bases and J lost 5 bases. The CDR3 is 17 residues long. Germline CDR1 reads KGHSH; CDR2 reads LQKENI.

Only a few counts were recorded for this clonotype. V usage is TRBV4-1 and J usage is TRBJ2-5; no reliable D call. CDR3 length: 16 amino acids. The V gene lost 0 bases and the J gene lost 6 bases, with 17 bases spanning the gap. CDR1 and CDR2 (germline): MGHRA, YSYEKL. The chain's CDR3 is CASSQEGSSGRKTQYF. CDR3 DNA: TGCGCCAGCAGCCAAGAGGGTTCCTCCGGACGGAAGACCCAGTACTTC.

As concerns this clonotype: This may arise from a read error, as a much more abundant clone is one base away. The chain uses TRBV7-8 and TRBJ2-1, with TRBD2 as a possible D gene (6 bases). This CDR3 contains 15 residues. CDR1 is SGHVS and CDR2 is FQNEAQ in the germline V gene. Written as DNA, the CDR3 is TGTGCCAGAAGCTTAGCGGTTATCCCCTACAATGAGCAGTTCTTC. The encoded protein is CARSLAVIPYNEQFF.

The gene calls are TRBV19 and TRBJ2-2; 8 positions agree with TRBD2. J was trimmed by 2 bases and V by 8 bases; bases with no gene match: 7. This CDR3 has 15 amino acids. Germline V lookup: CDR1 LNHDA, CDR2 SQIVND (reference sequence). As DNA, the CDR3 is TGTGCCAGTTTCCGCGGGGGGAGTAACACCGGGGAGCTGTTTTTT. Amino acid sequence: CASFRGGSNTGELFF.

The chain combines TRBV7-2 with TRBJ2-1, with 7 bases identical to TRBD2. Trimming at V came to 5 bases and at J to 0 bases, leaving 7 bases not matched to a gene. This CDR3 has 16 residues. The germline gives CDR1 SGHTA, CDR2 FQGNSA. This CDR3 reads CASSLQAGSSYNEQFF. For the CDR3, the DNA is TGTGCCAGCAGCCTTCAAGCGGGAAGCTCCTACAATGAGCAGTTCTTC.

A few counts support this clonotype. The chain carries TRBV9 and TRBJ2-5; 7 positions match TRBD1. This CDR3 contains 16 residues. The trim removed 3 bases at V and 3 bases at J, leaving 11 bases unmatched. Looked up from germline, CDR1 is SGDLS and CDR2 is YYNGEE. CDR3 protein: CASSEPPTGSKETQYF. CDR3 DNA: TGTGCCAGCAGCGAGCCGCCGACAGGGTCGAAAGAGACCCAGTACTTC.

This clonotype has a handful of counts. The rearrangement links TRBV5-4 to TRBJ2-7, with 7 bases aligning to TRBD1. The CDR3 length is 14 residues. Germline V CDR1 and CDR2: SGHNT, YYREEE (reference sequence). Trimming at V came to 2 bases and at J to 3 bases, leaving 5 bases not matched to a gene. CDR3 amino acids: CASSFNNRGYEQYV. CDR3 nucleotides: TGTGCCAGCAGCTTCAATAACAGGGGCTACGAGCAGTACGTC.

In this sample, this clonotype turned up many times. This chain uses TRBV15 with TRBJ1-2; no clear D gene. Germline V gene sequence: CDR1 LNHNV, CDR2 YYDKDF (reference sequence). This CDR3 has 11 residues. V gave up 1 base and J gave up 7 bases, with 4 bases separating them. CDR3 in DNA: TGTGCCACCAGCAGAGGGGGTGGCTACACCTTC. Translated, it gives CATSRGGGYTF.

The chain has TRBV6-2 or TRBV6-3 and TRBJ1-2; unclear D gene. Germline V gene lookup returns CDR1 MNHEY and CDR2 SVGEGT. CDR3 length equals 15 residues. V lost 2 bases and J lost 4, with 14 bases in between. The CDR3 nucleotides read TGTGCCAGCAGTTACGAGGCTCCGTGGCCCTATGGCTACACCTTC. It yields the protein CASSYEAPWPYGYTF.

The chain carries TRBV10-3 and TRBJ2-7; D is unclear. This CDR3 comprises 13 residues. V was cut by 6 bases and J by 3 bases, with 12 bases left in between. Looked up from germline, CDR1 is ENHRY and CDR2 is SYGVKD. CDR3 in amino acids: CAIRNPDGYEQYV. The DNA of the CDR3 is TGTGCCATCAGAAACCCGGACGGCTACGAGCAGTACGTC.

The chain couples TRBV6-7 to TRBJ1-5, with D possibly being TRBD1 (6 bases). TRBV6-7 is an open reading frame whose function is uncertain. The CDR3 sequence is 15 residues long. V was trimmed by 5 bases and J by 0 bases, leaving 11 bases between them. This CDR3 is CASSEGHHSNQPQHF. The CDR3 nucleotides read TGTGCCAGCAGTGAGGGACACCATAGCAATCAGCCCCAGCATTTT.